What follows are 28 T cell receptor beta chains derived from one specimen sequenced in a study of blood T cells in healthy people across ages. The authors ran a second PCR of about 7 to 11 cycles using a sample-barcoded 5' primer and a J-beta primer mix. TCRdb re-called the 5' RACE reads through MiXCR, storing one row per CDR3 protein. The sample consists of about 1,800,000 distinct CDR3 sequences, 25% to 30% of them appearing once. Source material: blood. These receptors came from a woman aged 25 to 39 in good health.

There are a few counts of this clonotype. The V gene is TRBV28, the J gene TRBJ2-1, with 9 positions matching TRBD1. This CDR3 contains 16 residues. J lost 6 bases, V lost 1 base, and 7 bases had no gene match. Germline V gives CDR1 MDHEN, CDR2 SYDVKM. CDR3 residues: CASSLLGTGISNEQFF. In DNA, the CDR3 is TGTGCCAGCAGTTTATTGGGGACAGGGATATCCAATGAGCAGTTCTTC. Full variable domain (missing parts from reference TRBV28 and TRBJ2-1): DVKVTQSSRYLVKRTGEKVFLECVQDMDHENMFWYRQDPGLGLRLIYFSYDVKMKEKGDIPEGYSVSREKKERFSLILESASTNQTSMYLCASSLLGTGISNEQFFGPGTRLTVL.

Regarding this clonotype: This clone may be a read error of a much larger clone one base away. J is TRBJ2-1 and V is TRBV5-5; 11 bases agree with TRBD2. The DNA end lines up better with TRBJ2-7; the J call may be wrong. CDR1 is SGHKS, CDR2 YYEKEE, per germline (reference sequence). The CDR3 extends over 15 amino acids. The CDR3 DNA is TGTGCCAGCAGCTTAATAGCGGGAGGGTACAATGAGCAGTACTTC. It is translated as CASSLIAGGYNEQYF.

This clonotype has only a few counts. A much larger clone lies a single base off, so this may be a read error. The chain carries TRBV5-1 and TRBJ2-7; D ambiguous. Germline V CDR1 and CDR2: SGHRS, YFSETQ. The CDR3 contains 13 residues. CDR3 loop: CANSLGSFYEQYF. CDR3 nucleotide sequence: TGCGCCAACAGCTTGGGCAGTTTCTACGAGCAGTACTTC. The variable domain in full, with the rest retrieved from reference TRBV5-1 and TRBJ2-7, is KAGVTQTPRYLIKTRGQQVTLSCSPISGHRSVSWYQQTPGQGLQFLFEYFSETQRNKGNFPGRFSGRQFSNSRSEMNVSTLELGDSALYLCANSLGSFYEQYFGPGTRLTVT.

J is TRBJ2-4 and V is TRBV7-9; D possibly corresponds to TRBD1 (5 bases). The V and J ends lost 5 bases and 0 bases respectively, with 8 bases between them. The germline V gene has CDR1 SEHNR and CDR2 FQNEAQ (reference sequence). The CDR3 is 14 residues long. The chain's CDR3 is CASSQGRAKNIQYF. The DNA of the CDR3 is TGTGCCAGCAGCCAGGGCAGAGCCAAAAACATTCAGTACTTC.

The V call is TRBV12-3 or TRBV12-4, the J call TRBJ2-2; D unresolved. The CDR3 runs 13 residues. The V gene lost 4 bases and the J gene lost 7 bases, with 10 bases spanning the gap. In DNA form, the CDR3 reads TGTGCCAGCAGTTCGGGTCCTATCGGGGAGCTGTTTTTT. It codes for CASSSGPIGELFF.

A few counts support this clonotype. The genes are TRBV20-1 and TRBJ1-6, with D unresolved. Trimming stripped 3 bases from V and 9 bases from J, with 15 bases between. Germline V gene data show CDR1 as DFQATT and CDR2 as SNEGSKA (reference sequence). This CDR3 is 14 amino acids long. The CDR3 region is CSASLAQLGSPLHF. The CDR3 coding sequence is TGCAGTGCTAGTCTGGCCCAGCTAGGTTCACCCCTCCACTTT.

Comments on this clonotype: Sequence at one end of the junction differs from germline and may be a read error. The chain uses TRBV2 and TRBJ2-5, with no clear D. CDR1 and CDR2 from the germline V gene are SNHLY and FYNNEI. This CDR3 is 11 amino acids long. The CDR3 loop reads CASRIQETRYF. The CDR3 nucleotides read TGTGCCAGCAGGATTCAAGAGACCCGGTACTTC.

This clonotype was seen repeatedly, ten times or more. The V gene is TRBV4-1, the J gene TRBJ2-3; D not certain. Germline V gives CDR1 MGHRA, CDR2 YSYEKL. The CDR3 length is 14 residues. Between the trimmed V and J ends, which lost 4 bases and 5 bases, there was a span of 13 bases. For the CDR3, the DNA is TGCGCCAGCAGCCCGTTAGGGAACGGAGATACGCAGTATTTT. The encoded protein is CASSPLGNGDTQYF.

The rearrangement joins TRBV28 to TRBJ2-7; 9 bases agree with TRBD1. J lost 5 bases, V lost 10 bases, and 15 bases had no gene match. The CDR3 length is 15 residues. Germline CDR1 reads MDHEN; CDR2 reads SYDVKM. The CDR3 sequence: CATTGTGTGYNEQYF. CDR3 bases: TGTGCCACCACGGGGACCGGGACAGGGTATAACGAGCAGTACTTC.

The table lists this clonotype with many counts. CDR3 sequence (DNA): TGCAGTGCCGTCGGGACCCTTCGGGGTGAGACCCAGTACTTC. Its translation: CSAVGTLRGETQYF. The chain combines TRBV20-1 with TRBJ2-5; D may correspond to TRBD1 or TRBD2 (5 bases each). The CDR3 consists of 14 residues. V gave up 6 bases and J gave up 5 bases, with 19 bases separating them. Germline-derived CDR1 and CDR2 are DFQATT and SNEGSKA (reference sequence).

This chain connects TRBV5-5 to TRBJ2-1, with D maybe TRBD2 (6 bases). The CDR3 has 16 residues. Trimming stripped 2 bases from V and 4 bases from J, with 16 bases between. Germline V lookup: CDR1 SGHKS, CDR2 YYEKEE (reference sequence). The DNA of the CDR3 is TGTGCCAGCAGCTTTTTACTTAGGGACTCTTACAATGAGCAGTTCTTC. It translates to CASSFLLRDSYNEQFF.

This clonotype has just a few counts. The rearrangement uses TRBV20-1 and TRBJ2-5, with D possibly matching TRBD2 (6 bases). Germline CDR1 reads DFQATT; CDR2 reads SNEGSKA (reference sequence). The CDR3 contains 17 residues. Between the trimmed V and J ends, which lost 3 bases and 2 bases, there was a span of 22 bases. CDR3 coding DNA: TGCAGTGCTAGGGACCGGGACCGGGGCGGGATGCAAGAGACCCAGTACTTC. It encodes CSARDRDRGGMQETQYF.

The rearrangement joins TRBV5-1 to TRBJ2-1, with D unclear. Trimming left V 3 bases short and J 8 bases short, with 15 bases between. Germline loops: CDR1 SGHRS, CDR2 YFSETQ. This CDR3 is 14 amino acids long. CDR3 residues: CASSWSSYGDEQFF. CDR3 in DNA: TGCGCCAGCAGCTGGAGCAGCTATGGCGATGAGCAGTTCTTC. The full variable domain, with the rest looked up from reference TRBV5-1 and TRBJ2-1, is KAGVTQTPRYLIKTRGQQVTLSCSPISGHRSVSWYQQTPGQGLQFLFEYFSETQRNKGNFPGRFSGRQFSNSRSEMNVSTLELGDSALYLCASSWSSYGDEQFFGPGTRLTVL.

In its sample, this clonotype was seen many times. V and J are TRBV4-3 and TRBJ2-3; 7 positions match TRBD2. The V segment lost 0 bases and the J segment 2 bases; nucleotides outside the gene matches: 8. The germline CDR1 and CDR2 sequences are LGHNA and YSLEER. The CDR3 is 17 residues long. CDR3 in amino acids: CASSQDLPSGDTDTQYF. DNA for the CDR3: TGCGCCAGCAGCCAAGATCTTCCTAGCGGCGACACAGATACGCAGTATTTT.

Only a few counts were recorded for this clonotype. The chain couples TRBV30 to TRBJ1-2, with TRBD1 identical over 7 bases. This CDR3 is built from 15 residues. Germline-derived CDR1 and CDR2 are GTSNPN and SVGIG (reference sequence). Unmatched junction bases numbered 10, after V lost 4 bases and J lost 2 bases. The CDR3 nucleotides are TGTGCCTGGATTATACGAACGACAGGGAACTATGGCTACACCTTC. It translates to CAWIIRTTGNYGYTF.

Written as DNA, the CDR3 is TGCGCCAGCAGCTTGGATCAGTCGGATGGCTACACCTTC. Its protein is CASSLDQSDGYTF. This chain connects TRBV5-1 to TRBJ1-2; D not certain. The CDR3 sequence is 13 residues long. The ends were cut back, 0 bases at V and 6 bases at J, with 9 bases in the middle. The germline V gene has CDR1 SGHRS and CDR2 YFSETQ.

This clonotype was seen a handful of times. The rearrangement uses TRBV5-1 and TRBJ1-2; D is uncertain. Germline V gives CDR1 SGHRS, CDR2 YFSETQ. There are 14 residues in the CDR3. Trimming pared 0 bases from V and 5 bases from J, leaving 11 bases between. The CDR3 loop reads CASSLAEQSYGYTF. CDR3 in DNA: TGCGCCAGCAGCTTGGCAGAACAGTCTTATGGCTACACCTTC.

Remarks on this clonotype: A read error may explain this, as a much larger clone is one base away. The chain uses TRBV15 and TRBJ2-4, with D maybe TRBD1 (5 bases). CDR1 is LNHNV, CDR2 YYDKDF, per germline (reference sequence). The CDR3 is made up of 15 amino acids. This CDR3 is CATSRDRAGKSIQYF. The CDR3 DNA follows: TGTGCCACCAGCAGAGATCGGGCAGGGAAAAGCATTCAGTACTTC.

This clonotype appeared a few times. This chain links TRBV4-2 with TRBJ2-3; no reliable D call. V was shortened by 3 bases and J by 6 bases, with 10 bases between the two germline ends. CDR3 length: 13 amino acids. The germline CDR1 and CDR2 sequences are LGHNA and YNFKEQ. The chain's CDR3 is CASSQLPEDTQYF. As DNA, the CDR3 is TGTGCCAGCAGCCAGCTCCCCGAGGATACGCAGTATTTT.

Notes on this clonotype: This may stem from a read error, because a much larger clone lies one nucleotide away. The chain has TRBV3-1 and TRBJ2-4; possibly TRBD1 for D (7 bases). The CDR3 has 14 residues. Germline V CDR1 and CDR2: LGHDT, YNNKEL (reference sequence). CDR3 bases: TGTACCAGCAGCCTCAGGGGGAGGACGGTCATTCAGTACTTC. Its translation: CTSSLRGRTVIQYF.

This chain joins TRBV5-5 and TRBJ2-4; weak D call: TRBD2 (5 bases). Near its end, the DNA agrees better with TRBJ2-7, so the J call may be wrong. Germline V gene sequence: CDR1 SGHKS, CDR2 YYEKEE (reference sequence). CDR3 length equals 13 residues. As DNA, the CDR3 is TGTGCCAGCAGCTTACGGACTTGGTACGAGCAGTACTTC. It is translated as CASSLRTWYEQYF.

This sequence joins TRBV20-1 and TRBJ2-1, with D tentatively TRBD2 (6 bases). This CDR3 contains 13 residues. Germline V gene data show CDR1 as DFQATT and CDR2 as SNEGSKA (reference sequence). Deletions cut 6 bases from V and 1 base from J, with 10 bases between. CDR3 in amino acids: CSAKTRSYNEQFF. The CDR3, as DNA: TGCAGTGCGAAGACTAGGTCCTACAATGAGCAGTTCTTC.

The rearrangement links TRBV19 to TRBJ2-7; 10 bases map to TRBD1. V shed 5 bases, J shed 2 bases, and the junction held 6 bases outside the gene matches. This CDR3 spans 15 amino acids. CDR1 and CDR2 from the germline V gene are LNHDA and SQIVND (reference sequence). CDR3 DNA: TGTGCCAGTAGTGGGCCGGGACAGGGGACCTACGAGCAGTACTTC. This gives the protein CASSGPGQGTYEQYF.

The CDR3 loop reads CASSQDDMGNTEAFF. The CDR3 DNA is TGCGCCAGCAGCCAAGATGACATGGGGAACACTGAAGCTTTCTTT. This chain uses TRBV4-3 with TRBJ1-1; no reliable D call. Germline V lookup: CDR1 LGHNA, CDR2 YSLEER. The CDR3 is 15 residues long. Between the trimmed V and J ends, which lost 0 bases and 1 base, there was a span of 9 bases.

The chain is built from TRBV7-9 and TRBJ2-7; D is possibly TRBD1 or TRBD2 (7 bases each). Trimming stripped 3 bases from V and 3 bases from J, with 12 bases between. Germline V gene sequence: CDR1 SEHNR, CDR2 FQNEAQ (reference sequence). This CDR3 spans 14 amino acids. This chain's CDR3 is CASSFSRGGYEQYF. In DNA, the CDR3 is TGTGCCAGCAGCTTCAGCAGGGGGGGCTACGAGCAGTACTTC. The full variable domain, rest sourced from reference TRBV7-9 and TRBJ2-7, is DTGVSQNPRHKITKRGQNVTFRCDPISEHNRLYWYRQTLGQGPEFLTYFQNEAQLEKSRLLSDRFSAERPKGSFSTLEIQRTEQGDSAMYLCASSFSRGGYEQYFGPGTRLTVT.

This chain connects TRBV4-3 to TRBJ2-3; D call uncertain. In germline, CDR1 is LGHNA, CDR2 YSLEER. Trimming took 0 bases from V and 2 from J, leaving 12 bases between them. This CDR3 spans 16 amino acids. The CDR3 sequence is CASSQESTGYTDTQYF. Written as DNA, the CDR3 is TGCGCCAGCAGCCAAGAAAGTACCGGTTACACAGATACGCAGTATTTT.

This chain connects TRBV7-2 to TRBJ2-1; D unclear. The CDR3 covers 12 residues. Germline V lookup: CDR1 SGHTA, CDR2 FQGNSA. V lost 2 bases and J 13 bases, leaving 12 bases between the germline ends. The DNA of the CDR3 is TGTGCCAGCAGCTTAATGAGCGTGACCCAGTTCTTC. This codes for CASSLMSVTQFF. Full variable domain (outside the CDR3, taken from reference TRBV7-2 and TRBJ2-1): GAGVSQSPSNKVTEKGKDVELRCDPISGHTALYWYRQSLGQGLEFLIYFQGNSAPDKSGLPSDRFSAERTGGSVSTLTIQRTQQEDSAVYLCASSLMSVTQFFGPGTRLTVL.

V is TRBV12-3 or TRBV12-4 and J is TRBJ1-5; a weak D match, TRBD1 (5 bases). There are 15 residues in the CDR3. V lost 6 bases and J lost 2, with 14 bases in between. This chain's CDR3 is CASRSSGFGNQPQHF. CDR3 in DNA: TGTGCCAGCAGATCCTCAGGGTTCGGCAATCAGCCCCAGCATTTT.